This T cell receptor (beta chain) originates from a study of T cell responses to AZD1222 COVID-19 vaccine. Whole-study findings and limits: Just a handful of people given AZD1222 tested seropositive at baseline.

The ends lost 2 bases at V and 5 bases at J; junction bases unmatched: 9. The CDR3 length is 18 residues. CDR1 and CDR2 from the germline V gene are SGHAT and FQNNGV. About this clone itself: Its antigen is unknown.

Clones were read by immunoSEQ multiplex PCR, and TCRdb kept only the in-frame ones, dropping some. This table holds under 170,000 clones, about 93% found once. The sequence came from an adult who received the AZD1222 COVID-19 vaccine. The chain combines TRBV11-2 with TRBJ2-1, with TRBD2 matching over 13 bases. The material was peripheral blood, obtained 28 days after the second AZD1222 dose. CDR3 protein: CASSLFAVGLAGDNEQFF. The CDR3 region has the DNA TGTGCCAGCAGCTTATTTGCGGTAGGACTAGCGGGAGACAATGAGCAGTTCTTC.